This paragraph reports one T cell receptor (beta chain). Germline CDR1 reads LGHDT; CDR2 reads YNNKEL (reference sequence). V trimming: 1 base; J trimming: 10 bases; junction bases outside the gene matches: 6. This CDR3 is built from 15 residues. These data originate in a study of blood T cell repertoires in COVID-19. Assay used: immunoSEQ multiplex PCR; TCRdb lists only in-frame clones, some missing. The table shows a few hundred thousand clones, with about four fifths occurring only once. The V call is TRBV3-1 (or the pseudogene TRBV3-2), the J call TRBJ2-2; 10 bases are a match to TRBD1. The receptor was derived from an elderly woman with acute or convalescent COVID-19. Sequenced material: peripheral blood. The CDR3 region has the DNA TGTGCCAGCAGCCAAGCGGCGACAGGGGGCTTGGAGCTGTTTTTT. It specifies CASSQAATGGLELFF.